The clone carrying this T cell receptor (beta chain) was found a few times. No antigen is known for it. Trimming took 0 bases from V and 7 from J, leaving 12 bases between them. The length of the CDR3 is 13 residues. Germline CDR1 and CDR2: GTSNPN and SVGIG (reference sequence). Expressed TCRB transcripts were sequenced because the isolated RNA had all been reverse transcribed beforehand. Profiling relied on immunoSEQ multiplex PCR, and the TCRdb table lists in-frame clones only, not all of them. This sample has some 270,000 clones; about 11% occur once, and the top ten carry around 0.017%. These data are taken from a study of beta chain features in type 1 diabetes. Study in general: Healthy donors and patients had similar age, gender and cell yields.

Broader study findings: Across patients, naive, central memory and Treg TCRB repertoires exhibited apparently greater similarity than was observed across healthy donors. Moderate yet significant TCRB CDR3 shortening was seen in Type 1 diabetes patients in all four CD4+ subsets.

The single heparinised draw taken from each donor contained about 100 mL of blood on average. Sequenced: naive CD4+ T cells from blood. The chain carries TRBV30 and TRBJ1-1, with no clear D. This clonotype originated in a man between 25 and 39 years old with type 1 diabetes. The DNA of the CDR3 is TGTGCCTGGAGTGTACGGGTCGGGAATGAAGCTTTCTTT. Residues: CAWSVRVGNEAFF.